This entry lists 15 T cell receptor beta chains sequenced from one sample in a study of radiation and T cells in renal cell carcinoma. Time point noted: baseline pretreatment blood. The treatment is: 15 Gy SBRT to primary tumor, nephrectomy 4 weeks later. The data were produced by immunoSEQ multiplex PCR, yet TCRdb's version contains in-frame clones alone and is incomplete. Found here are 140,000 to 150,000 clones, 88% of them singletons; the top ten hold around 4.1%. The starting material was blood, obtained from a patient whose treatment included radiotherapy and nephrectomy. The receptor set was obtained from a woman between 65 and 79 years old with renal cell carcinoma.

The chain has TRBV19 and TRBJ1-4; 8 positions match TRBD1. Trimming at V came to 4 bases and at J to 4 bases, leaving 8 bases not matched to a gene. The CDR3 has 16 amino acids. Germline CDR1 and CDR2: LNHDA and SQIVND (reference sequence). CDR3 DNA: TGTGCCAGTAGTACTCCCGGACAGGGTGATAATGAAAAACTGTTTTTT. Residues: CASSTPGQGDNEKLFF.

This chain connects TRBV28 to TRBJ1-2; 7 nucleotides match TRBD1. The CDR3 totals 14 residues. The germline V gene encodes CDR1 MDHEN and CDR2 SYDVKM. The V and J ends lost 6 bases and 4 bases, in that order; junction bases with no gene match: 8. CDR3 amino acids: CASRRQGQSYGYTF. The CDR3 bases are TGTGCCAGCAGAAGACAGGGCCAAAGCTATGGCTACACCTTC.

In this sample, this clone turned up once. A read error may account for a junction end that differs from germline. This chain uses TRBV7-7 with TRBJ2-2; D is uncertain. The CDR3 runs 14 residues. Per the germline V gene, CDR1 is SSHAT and CDR2 is FNYEAQ (reference sequence). CDR3: CASSLGDYTGELFF. The CDR3 DNA reads TGTGCTAGCAGCTTAGGAGACTACACCGGGGAGCTGTTTTTT.

This chain connects TRBV7-9 to TRBJ2-3, with TRBD2 matching over 7 bases. The CDR3 spans 15 residues. Germline values: CDR1 SEHNR, CDR2 FQNEAQ (reference sequence). The trim removed 4 bases at V and 0 bases at J, leaving 4 bases unmatched. The CDR3 sequence is CASSSSGASTDTQYF. The DNA for the CDR3 is TGTGCCAGCAGCTCAAGCGGGGCTAGCACAGATACGCAGTATTTT.

The chain uses TRBV10-3 and TRBJ1-5, with D possibly matching TRBD1 (6 bases). Germline CDR1 and CDR2: ENHRY and SYGVKD. This CDR3 spans 15 amino acids. V lost 5 bases to trimming and J lost 7 bases, with 18 bases between them. In DNA, the CDR3 is TGTGCCATCAGTCGTGGGGGGGCGGCGGAACAGCCCCAGCATTTT. Protein product: CAISRGGAAEQPQHF.

This clone was seen a single time. This chain links TRBV19 with TRBJ2-7; a weak D match, TRBD2 (5 bases). Per germline, CDR1 LNHDA and CDR2 SQIVND (reference sequence). CDR3 length: 13 amino acids. The ends were cut back, 4 bases at V and 4 bases at J, with 11 bases in the middle. CDR3 loop: CASSTVSGYEQYF. DNA of the CDR3: TGTGCCAGTAGTACCGTCTCGGGGTACGAGCAGTACTTC.

The rearrangement joins TRBV2 to TRBJ1-5, with a possible D match to TRBD1 (5 bases). V lost 8 bases and J 4 bases, leaving 9 bases between the germline ends. The CDR3 consists of 12 residues. Germline V gene lookup returns CDR1 SNHLY and CDR2 FYNNEI. The CDR3 coding sequence is TGTGCCAGCCAAAAGGGGAATCAGCCCCAGCATTTT. Translation: CASQKGNQPQHF.

The CDR3 region is CASGVPPPSHEQFF. CDR3 DNA sequence: TGTGCCAGCGGGGTACCGCCCCCAAGCCATGAGCAGTTCTTC. This rearrangement joins TRBV5-4 to TRBJ2-1; D is unresolved. CDR3 size: 14 residues. CDR1 and CDR2 from the germline V gene are SGHNT and YYREEE (reference sequence). Trimming removed 7 bases at V and 8 bases at J, with 19 bases between.

This clone was seen once. The chain combines TRBV19 with TRBJ2-7; D possibly matches TRBD1 or TRBD2 (5 bases each). This CDR3 is 15 amino acids long. The V gene's germline CDR1 is LNHDA and CDR2 SQIVND (reference sequence). V lost 5 bases, J lost 7 bases, and 21 bases lay in between. For the CDR3, the DNA is TGTGCCAGTAGTCTATCTTCCTCCGGGGCTCAAGAGCAGTACTTC. Translated: CASSLSSSGAQEQYF.

V usage is TRBV6-5 and J usage is TRBJ2-5, with 8 nucleotides matching TRBD2. Germline loops: CDR1 MNHEY, CDR2 SVGAGI. The CDR3 runs to 16 residues. V was clipped by 1 base and J by 0 bases; unmatched bases: 4. CDR3 in DNA: TGTGCCAGCAGTTACTGGCGGGGGGCAGACCAAGAGACCCAGTACTTC. This gives the protein CASSYWRGADQETQYF.

This chain connects TRBV5-4 to TRBJ2-5; D is possibly TRBD1 or TRBD2 (5 bases each). V gave up 0 bases and J gave up 5 bases, with 17 bases separating them. This CDR3 has 16 residues. CDR1 SGHNT and CDR2 YYREEE come from the germline V gene (reference sequence). In DNA, the CDR3 is TGTGCCAGCAGCTTGGGGCCGGGACCCCGAGGGGAGACCCAGTACTTC. This encodes CASSLGPGPRGETQYF.

The chain employs TRBV14 and TRBJ2-7; 9 nucleotides align to TRBD2. V lost 1 base, J lost 5 bases, and 9 bases stayed unmatched. The V gene's germline CDR1 is SGHDN and CDR2 FVKESK. The CDR3 is made up of 16 amino acids. The CDR3 DNA follows: TGTGCCAGCAGCCAAGTTCGGGCTAGCGGGGCCCACGAGCAGTACTTC. Its translation: CASSQVRASGAHEQYF.

The chain recombines TRBV27 with TRBJ2-5; possibly TRBD1 for D (6 bases). Germline-derived CDR1 and CDR2 are MNHEY and SMNVEV (reference sequence). CDR3 length: 14 amino acids. The ends were cut back, 5 bases at V and 4 bases at J, with 14 bases in the middle. CDR3 nucleotide sequence: TGTGCCAGCAGTAGTGCAGGGGTGGGAGAGACCCAGTACTTC. Amino acid sequence: CASSSAGVGETQYF.

The chain carries TRBV6-5 and TRBJ1-4; 8 bases align to TRBD1. The germline CDR1 and CDR2 sequences are MNHEY and SVGAGI. The CDR3 extends over 13 amino acids. Trimming removed 6 bases from V and 7 bases from J; junction bases left unmatched: 4. In DNA, the CDR3 is TGTGCCAGCAGCCGGGACAGGATTGAAAAACTGTTTTTT. It translates to CASSRDRIEKLFF.

The chain has TRBV5-4 and TRBJ2-3; D uncertain. This CDR3 has 13 amino acids. V gave up 4 bases and J gave up 2 bases, with 8 bases separating them. From germline, CDR1 is SGHNT and CDR2 YYREEE (reference sequence). CDR3 region: CASSPHNTDTQYF. In DNA form, the CDR3 reads TGTGCCAGCAGCCCCCACAACACAGATACGCAGTATTTT.